This T cell receptor (beta chain) is from a study of T cells expressing NK-cell markers. Study-level background: The study sequenced eight donors, seven HCMV-seropositive and one seronegative. Points from the study as a whole: Where several donors were concerned, these clonotypes also led the CD3+CD56-NKG2C+ fraction. Dominant NKG2C+ clonotypes accounted for roughly 1.0-7.0% of CD8+ T cells in about six donors.

Reanalyzing the 5' RACE reads, TCRdb keeps one entry per CDR3 protein, without DNA. The listing records roughly 180,000 distinct CDR3 sequences. The CDR3 runs to 16 residues. The germline V gene has CDR1 DFQATT and CDR2 SNEGSKA (reference sequence). As regards this clonotype: What it recognizes is unknown.

This sequence was found in a woman between 18 and 75 years old in good health. The sequencing input was blood T cells: a sorted CD56 or NKG2C T cell subset, CD4+ or CD8+ T cells, or bulk PBMC T cells (not recorded which). The chain uses TRBV20-1 and TRBJ2-3; TCRdb's D call, TRBD1, is unchecked because there is no DNA. The CDR3 sequence is CSARDPGQGHRDTQYF.